The 5 T cell receptor beta chains given below trace back to one sample, sequenced in a study of OX40 agonist ivuxolimab in advanced cancers. The assay was immunoSEQ multiplex PCR, and TCRdb's table has in-frame clones only and misses some. The sample gives roughly 51,000 clones, roughly 87% of which show up once; 11% is in the top ten. Sequencing used CD4+ or CD8+ T cells sorted from blood, obtained in a trial of the OX40 agonist ivuxolimab. Receptors were obtained from an adult with an advanced solid tumor such as melanoma, head and neck, liver or kidney cancer.

This rearrangement joins TRBV5-1 to TRBJ2-1, with TRBD1 matching over 7 bases. CDR3 length: 15 residues. With V trimmed by 0 bases and J by 7 bases, 7 bases remained unmatched. Germline V gene sequence: CDR1 SGHRS, CDR2 YFSETQ. CDR3 sequence: CASSLARTGENEQFF. CDR3 in DNA: TGCGCCAGCAGCTTGGCACGGACAGGTGAGAATGAGCAGTTCTTC.

The rearrangement links TRBV9 to TRBJ1-4; 8 bases agree with TRBD1. J gave up 6 bases and V 4 bases, and 5 bases lay outside the gene matches. CDR1 SGDLS and CDR2 YYNGEE come from the germline V gene. This CDR3 contains 14 residues. The CDR3 DNA is TGTGCCAGCAGCATAGGGACAGGCGATGAAAAACTGTTTTTT. This codes for CASSIGTGDEKLFF.

The rearrangement joins TRBV20-1 to TRBJ1-2; D not certain. This CDR3 is built from 9 residues. Germline assignment: CDR1 DFQATT and CDR2 SNEGSKA (reference sequence). CDR3 loop: CSTPHGYTF. CDR3 nucleotides: TGCAGCACCCCGCATGGCTACACCTTC.

As DNA, the CDR3 is TGTGCCAGCAGCCCCAGACAGGACGAGGAGACCCAGTACTTC. This translates into CASSPRQDEETQYF. The chain employs TRBV5-8 and TRBJ2-5; a weak D match, TRBD1 (6 bases). The germline gives CDR1 SGHTS, CDR2 YDEGEE. The germline V and J ends were trimmed by 4 bases and 5 bases, with 15 bases remaining between them. CDR3 length equals 14 residues.

The genes are TRBV19 and TRBJ1-1; 8 bases fit TRBD1. The V gene's germline CDR1 is LNHDA and CDR2 SQIVND (reference sequence). V lost 5 bases, J lost 1 base, and 12 bases stayed unmatched. CDR3 length: 17 amino acids. The DNA of the CDR3 is TGTGCCAGTAGTCCTTATGGACAGGGCCTATCGAACACTGAAGCTTTCTTT. Translated, it gives CASSPYGQGLSNTEAFF.